Listed here are 23 T cell receptor beta chains from one sample, sequenced in a study of blood T cell repertoires in COVID-19. The protocol was immunoSEQ multiplex PCR, while the TCRdb copy is restricted to in-frame clones and leaves out a portion. The sample carries 65,000 to 80,000 clones, more than 75% recorded once. Sequenced input: peripheral blood. The receptor set was obtained from a human donor in a cohort sampled during active COVID-19.

The chain links TRBV2 to TRBJ2-2, with 7 positions matching TRBD1. Trimming cost V 5 bases and J 2 bases; bases outside gene matches: 2. CDR1 and CDR2 (germline): SNHLY, FYNNEI. The CDR3 totals 14 residues. DNA of the CDR3: TGTGCCAGCAGTAGACAGGGTAACACCGGGGAGCTGTTTTTT. Translated, it gives CASSRQGNTGELFF.

This chain uses TRBV24-1 with TRBJ2-1; 8 positions agree with TRBD1. J gave up 7 bases and V 2 bases, and 6 bases lay outside the gene matches. The CDR3 runs to 15 residues. Looked up from germline, CDR1 is KGHDR and CDR2 is SFDVKD. CDR3 DNA: TGTGCCACCAGTGATTCCGACAGGGGAGGTAATGAGCAGTTCTTC. Its protein product is CATSDSDRGGNEQFF.

As regards this clone: A read error may account for a junction end that differs from germline. The chain combines TRBV7-7 with TRBJ2-7; 9 positions match TRBD2. The V gene's germline CDR1 is SSHAT and CDR2 FNYEAQ (reference sequence). This CDR3 is built from 16 residues. CDR3 bases: TGTGCTAGCAGCGACCGATGGACTAGCGCAGCGAACGAGCAGTACTTC. Protein product: CASSDRWTSAANEQYF.

The chain joins TRBV9 to TRBJ2-1; 7 nucleotides agree with TRBD1. The CDR3 spans 13 residues. Trimming took 4 bases from V and 10 from J; bases not matched to a gene: 8. CDR1 and CDR2 (germline): SGDLS, YYNGEE. For the CDR3, the DNA is TGTGCCAGCAGCATAACAGGGGCAGGGGAGCAGTTCTTC. Protein product: CASSITGAGEQFF. The full variable domain, completed using reference TRBV9 and TRBJ2-1, is DSGVTQTPKHLITATGQRVTLRCSPRSGDLSVYWYQQSLDQGLQFLIQYYNGEERAKGNILERFSAQQFPDLHSELNLSSLELGDSALYFCASSITGAGEQFFGPGTRLTVL.

The V call is TRBV6-1, the J call TRBJ1-2, with a weak D call TRBD1 (5 bases). The V end was cut by 1 base, the J end by 8 bases, with 14 bases between. Germline CDR1 is MNHNS and CDR2 is SASEGT. The CDR3 is 14 residues long. DNA of the CDR3: TGTGCCAGCAGTGAAGGGGCAGGGATGGAGGGCTACACCTTC. This translates into CASSEGAGMEGYTF.

CDR3 sequence reads: CASSLLGQGESYTF. The CDR3 DNA follows: TGTGCCAGCAGCTTACTAGGACAGGGAGAAAGCTACACCTTC. The V and J genes are TRBV7-3 and TRBJ1-2; TRBD1 matches 8 bases. The CDR3 has 14 amino acids. V dropped 2 bases and J dropped 9; count of bases not matched to a gene: 8. The germline V gene has CDR1 SGHTA and CDR2 FQGTGA.

V and J are TRBV5-8 and TRBJ1-1, with a possible D match to TRBD1 (6 bases). Germline lookup yields CDR1 SGHTS and CDR2 YDEGEE. This CDR3 has 13 amino acids. Trimming stripped 4 bases from V and 2 bases from J, with 9 bases between. Here the CDR3 reads CASSRQENTEAFF. CDR3 DNA sequence: TGTGCCAGCAGCAGACAGGAAAACACTGAAGCTTTCTTT.

Points on this clone: Other DNA sequences in this sample translate to the same CDR3. V is TRBV5-1 and J is TRBJ2-5; perhaps TRBD1 as D (6 bases). Between the trimmed V and J ends, which lost 0 bases and 2 bases, there was a span of 8 bases. Germline CDR1 SGHRS, CDR2 YFSETQ. This CDR3 comprises 14 residues. In DNA form, the CDR3 reads TGCGCCAGCAGCTTGGGGCAGGGGCAAGAGACCCAGTACTTC. Translation: CASSLGQGQETQYF.

The chain has TRBV27 and TRBJ2-3, with D maybe TRBD1 (10 bases). Trimming removed 6 bases at V and 5 bases at J, with 33 bases between. The CDR3 extends over 20 amino acids. Per the germline V gene, CDR1 is MNHEY and CDR2 is SMNVEV (reference sequence). This CDR3 is CASRTYRDRGSSGERDTQYF. The CDR3 coding sequence is TGTGCCAGCAGGACATACCGGGACAGGGGATCTAGCGGGGAGAGAGATACGCAGTATTTT.

The table lists this clone with a count of one. The chain carries TRBV10-3 and TRBJ2-1; 8 positions match TRBD2. CDR3 size: 16 residues. Germline assignment: CDR1 ENHRY and CDR2 SYGVKD. The ends lost 10 bases at V and 8 bases at J; junction bases unmatched: 19. CDR3 loop: CATGGRGAPGSYEQFF. The CDR3 coding sequence is TGTGCCACTGGGGGGCGGGGGGCCCCGGGATCATATGAGCAGTTCTTC.

This clone was found once. This chain links TRBV7-2 with TRBJ2-7; no firm D call. V dropped 0 bases and J dropped 2 bases, with 8 bases sitting between them. This CDR3 region has 14 residues. In germline, CDR1 is SGHTA, CDR2 FQGNSA. CDR3 amino acids: CASSLASQTYEQYF. The CDR3 DNA reads TGTGCCAGCAGCTTAGCGAGCCAAACCTACGAGCAGTACTTC.

The chain joins TRBV5-1 to TRBJ2-7; perhaps TRBD1 as D (6 bases). The V end was cut by 5 bases, the J end by 2 bases, with 17 bases between. Germline CDR1 reads SGHRS; CDR2 reads YFSETQ. The CDR3 has 15 residues. Here the CDR3 reads CASSRDTGNAYEQYF. The CDR3 bases are TGCGCCAGCAGTCGGGACACCGGGAATGCCTACGAGCAGTACTTC.

The chain carries TRBV28 and TRBJ2-1, with 7 bases fitting TRBD2. The CDR3 consists of 17 residues. Germline lookup yields CDR1 MDHEN and CDR2 SYDVKM. Trimming cost V 4 bases and J 4 bases; bases outside gene matches: 13. The CDR3 region has the DNA TGTGCCAGCAGTTCGAGGGTTGGGGGGGAGCCTTACAATGAGCAGTTCTTC. It codes for CASSSRVGGEPYNEQFF.

This clone showed up just once. The genes are TRBV5-6 and TRBJ1-6, with D possibly being TRBD1 (5 bases). The CDR3 sequence is 13 residues long. Trimming took 1 base from V and 9 from J, leaving 8 bases between them. CDR1 and CDR2 from the germline V gene are SGHDT and YYEEEE. CDR3 coding DNA: TGTGCCAGCAGCTTGTGGGGGGTTTCACCCCTCCACTTT. This gives the protein CASSLWGVSPLHF. Looking up the rest from reference TRBV5-6 and TRBJ1-6 gives the full variable domain: DAGVTQSPTHLIKTRGQQVTLRCSPKSGHDTVSWYQQALGQGPQFIFQYYEEEERQRGNFPDRFSGHQFPNYSSELNVNALLLGDSALYLCASSLWGVSPLHFGNGTRLTVT.

The V call is TRBV5-1, the J call TRBJ2-1; D gene uncertain. The germline CDR1 and CDR2 sequences are SGHRS and YFSETQ. The V end was cut by 4 bases, the J end by 3 bases, with 14 bases between. The CDR3 extends over 15 amino acids. The CDR3 protein is CASSPFGANYNEQFF. As DNA, the CDR3 is TGCGCCAGCAGCCCTTTCGGAGCGAACTACAATGAGCAGTTCTTC.

This clone came up once. This sequence joins TRBV11-2 and TRBJ2-5; 7 positions match TRBD2. The CDR3 runs 17 residues. Germline V gene sequence: CDR1 SGHAT, CDR2 FQNNGV. V trimming: 5 bases; J trimming: 0 bases; junction bases outside the gene matches: 12. In DNA form, the CDR3 reads TGTGCCAGCAGCCCCCGGGGCGGGAGTTGGTACCAAGAGACCCAGTACTTC. Protein product: CASSPRGGSWYQETQYF. The full variable domain, in which reference TRBV11-2 and TRBJ2-5 provide the parts outside the CDR3, is EAGVAQSPRYKIIEKRQSVAFWCNPISGHATLYWYQQILGQGPKLLIQFQNNGVVDDSQLPKDRFSAERLKGVDSTLKIQPAKLEDSAVYLCASSPRGGSWYQETQYFGPGTRLLVL.

The gene calls are TRBV9 and TRBJ2-7; TRBD2 aligns across 9 bases. The CDR3 spans 16 residues. Per the germline V gene, CDR1 is SGDLS and CDR2 is YYNGEE. Trimming at V came to 1 base and at J to 9 bases, leaving 14 bases not matched to a gene. This CDR3 is CASSVSGGLLPLGQYF. In DNA, the CDR3 is TGTGCCAGCAGCGTAAGCGGGGGGCTACTACCCCTCGGGCAGTACTTC.

The chain employs TRBV18 and TRBJ2-3, with D unresolved. Trimming removed 3 bases at V and 7 bases at J, with 17 bases between. The CDR3 consists of 15 residues. Germline assignment: CDR1 KGHSH and CDR2 LQKENI. The CDR3 is CASSPRVNSENTQYF. Written as DNA, the CDR3 is TGTGCCAGCTCACCGAGAGTTAACTCCGAGAATACGCAGTATTTT. Combining the CDR3 with reference TRBV18 and TRBJ2-3 gives the whole variable domain NAGVMQNPRHLVRRRGQEARLRCSPMKGHSHVYWYRQLPEEGLKFMVYLQKENIIDESGMPKERFSAEFPKEGPSILRIQQVVRGDSAAYFCASSPRVNSENTQYFGPGTRLTVL.

V gene TRBV5-1 combines with J gene TRBJ2-3, with 7 bases fitting TRBD1. With V trimmed by 1 base and J by 3 bases, 11 bases remained unmatched. The CDR3 sequence is 17 residues long. Germline CDR1 SGHRS, CDR2 YFSETQ. As DNA, the CDR3 is TGCGCCAGCAGCTTGCCCAACAGGGGTAAGGGTACAGATACGCAGTATTTT. Encoded protein: CASSLPNRGKGTDTQYF.

The chain recombines TRBV9 with TRBJ1-5; D possibly corresponds to TRBD1 (5 bases). The CDR3 totals 15 residues. Trimming took 0 bases from V and 2 from J, leaving 9 bases between them. Per germline, CDR1 SGDLS and CDR2 YYNGEE. This CDR3 is CASSVASGRNQPQHF. The CDR3 coding sequence is TGTGCCAGCAGCGTAGCTTCAGGGCGCAATCAGCCCCAGCATTTT.

As DNA, the CDR3 is TGTGCCAGCAGCTTACGGACAGGCCCAACAGATACGCAGTATTTT. Amino acids: CASSLRTGPTDTQYF. The V gene is TRBV11-2, the J gene TRBJ2-3; TRBD1 matches at 7 bases. The CDR3 contains 15 residues. Germline loops: CDR1 SGHAT, CDR2 FQNNGV. Unmatched junction bases numbered 5, after V lost 2 bases and J lost 3 bases. Looking up the rest from reference TRBV11-2 and TRBJ2-3 gives the full variable domain: EAGVAQSPRYKIIEKRQSVAFWCNPISGHATLYWYQQILGQGPKLLIQFQNNGVVDDSQLPKDRFSAERLKGVDSTLKIQPAKLEDSAVYLCASSLRTGPTDTQYFGPGTRLTVL.

This chain uses TRBV12-3 or TRBV12-4 with TRBJ1-1; weak D call: TRBD1 (6 bases). The CDR3 sequence is 12 residues long. V was shortened by 3 bases and J by 6 bases, with 8 bases between the two germline ends. The CDR3 nucleotides are TGTGCCAGCAGTTTCGGGGGGCCTGAAGCTTTCTTT. This codes for CASSFGGPEAFF.

A single count supports this clone. The chain couples TRBV7-9 to TRBJ1-1; D is possibly TRBD1 (5 bases). The germline V and J ends were trimmed by 3 bases and 0 bases, with 8 bases remaining between them. The CDR3 totals 14 residues. CDR1 and CDR2 (germline): SEHNR, FQNEAQ (reference sequence). DNA of the CDR3: TGTGCCAGCAGCTTGGGGGACTTGAACACTGAAGCTTTCTTT. Encoded protein: CASSLGDLNTEAFF.